The source of this T cell receptor (beta chain) is a study of glioma-infiltrating T cells. The iRepertoire nested amplicon-rescue multiplex PCR amplified TCR alpha and beta CDR3s from RNA. One entry per CDR3 protein, called by TCRdb with MiXCR from the multiplex PCR reads. The sample records about 93,000 distinct CDR3 sequences, 35% to 45% being singletons. This clonotype was recorded at least ten times. Sequences were obtained from glioma tissue, nonneoplastic brain tissue, or PBMCs (not recorded which). The TCR was taken from a human donor with low-grade glioma or glioblastoma, undergoing nonglioma brain surgery, or in good health (not recorded which).

The CDR3 bases are TGTGCCAGCAGCCCAGCCGGGACAGGGCCCGGGGAGCTGTTTTTT. Translation gives CASSPAGTGPGELFF. The chain is built from TRBV11-2 and TRBJ2-2; the match to TRBD1 covers 9 bases. Per the germline V gene, CDR1 is SGHAT and CDR2 is FQNNGV. This CDR3 is 15 amino acids long. V was pared by 5 bases and J by 6 bases, with 7 bases of the junction left unmatched.